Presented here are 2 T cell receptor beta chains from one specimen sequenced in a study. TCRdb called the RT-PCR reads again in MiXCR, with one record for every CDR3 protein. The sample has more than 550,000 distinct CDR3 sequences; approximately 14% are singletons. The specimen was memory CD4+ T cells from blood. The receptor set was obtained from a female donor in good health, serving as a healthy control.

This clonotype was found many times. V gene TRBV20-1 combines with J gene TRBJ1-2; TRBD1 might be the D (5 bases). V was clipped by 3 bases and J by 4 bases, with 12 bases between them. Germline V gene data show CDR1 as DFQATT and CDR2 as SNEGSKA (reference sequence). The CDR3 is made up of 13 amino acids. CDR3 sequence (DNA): TGCAGTGCTAGCCTGTCAGGGCTCTATGGCTACACCTTC. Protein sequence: CSASLSGLYGYTF.

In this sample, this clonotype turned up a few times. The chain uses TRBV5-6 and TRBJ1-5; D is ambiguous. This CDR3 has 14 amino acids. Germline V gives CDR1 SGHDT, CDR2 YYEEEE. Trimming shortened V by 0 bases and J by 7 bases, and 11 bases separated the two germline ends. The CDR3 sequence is CASSLGQEGQPQHF. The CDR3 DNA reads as TGTGCCAGCAGCTTGGGGCAGGAAGGCCAGCCCCAGCATTTT.